One and the same sample provided the 21 T cell receptor beta chains below, sequenced in a study of OX40 agonist ivuxolimab in advanced cancers. Using immunoSEQ multiplex PCR, the repertoire was profiled, and TCRdb retains in-frame clones only, with some absent. The table includes 51,000 or so clones, 80% to 90% detected once. The specimen was CD4+ or CD8+ T cells sorted from blood, collected in a trial of the OX40 agonist ivuxolimab. The receptors were sampled from an adult with an advanced solid tumor such as melanoma, head and neck, liver or kidney cancer.

Remarks on this clone: The final CDR3 position lacks the conserved phenylalanine or tryptophan, pointing to a likely read error. The limits of the CDR3 on the DNA are not certain, so only TCRdb's listed CDR3 is given. This chain uses TRBV6-5 with TRBJ2-7; the tabulated D call, TRBD2, remains unverified against the DNA. The CDR3 numbers 13 amino acids, ends counted. The germline V gene has CDR1 MNHEY and CDR2 SVGAGI. CDR3 amino acids: CASSYSLAGFLDL.

As for this clone: One junction end does not reproduce the germline sequence, and a read error may be involved. The V and J genes are TRBV7-7 and TRBJ1-1; no clear D gene. The CDR3 has 13 residues. Looked up from germline, CDR1 is SSHAT and CDR2 is FNYEAQ (reference sequence). For the CDR3, the DNA is TGTGCTAGCAGCTTACTCCGACACACTGAAGCTTTCTTT. It translates to CASSLLRHTEAFF.

The gene calls are TRBV4-1 and TRBJ1-2; D is possibly TRBD1 (5 bases). Germline CDR1 and CDR2: MGHRA and YSYEKL. Trimming cost V 4 bases and J 7 bases, with 16 bases left between them. This CDR3 comprises 14 residues. Written as DNA, the CDR3 is TGCGCCAGCAGCCCAAGAAAAGGGGATGGTGGCTACACCTTC. Translation gives CASSPRKGDGGYTF.

The chain is built from TRBV6-5 and TRBJ2-7; D is perhaps TRBD2 (5 bases). The CDR3 is made up of 14 amino acids. V was trimmed by 1 base and J by 3 bases, leaving 10 bases between them. Germline CDR1 and CDR2: MNHEY and SVGAGI. CDR3 residues: CASSYLDGGYEQYF. The CDR3 region has the DNA TGTGCCAGCAGTTACTTGGACGGAGGCTACGAGCAGTACTTC.

This chain uses TRBV14 with TRBJ1-2, with a tentative D call TRBD1 (5 bases). Trimming stripped 1 base from V and 4 bases from J, with 13 bases between. CDR1 is SGHDN, CDR2 FVKESK, per germline. CDR3 length: 15 amino acids. The CDR3 DNA is TGTGCCAGCAGCCAAGGGCCAGGGAAAGGCTATGGCTACACCTTC. Protein: CASSQGPGKGYGYTF.

V usage is TRBV9 and J usage is TRBJ2-1; the D gene is possibly TRBD2 (5 bases). The germline CDR1 and CDR2 sequences are SGDLS and YYNGEE. CDR3 size: 16 residues. V shed 3 bases and J shed 6 bases, with 19 bases lying between them. In DNA form, the CDR3 reads TGTGCCAGCAGCGCCTCCGGTGGTGCCCGGGGCAATGAGCAGTTCTTC. It is translated as CASSASGGARGNEQFF. Drawing the rest from reference TRBV9 and TRBJ2-1, the complete variable domain is DSGVTQTPKHLITATGQRVTLRCSPRSGDLSVYWYQQSLDQGLQFLIQYYNGEERAKGNILERFSAQQFPDLHSELNLSSLELGDSALYFCASSASGGARGNEQFFGPGTRLTVL.

The chain combines TRBV30 with TRBJ1-1; no reliable D call. The germline V and J ends were trimmed by 4 bases and 0 bases, with 6 bases remaining between them. The V gene's germline CDR1 is GTSNPN and CDR2 SVGIG (reference sequence). The CDR3 has 12 amino acids. Written as DNA, the CDR3 is TGTGCCTGGAATAGGATGAACACTGAAGCTTTCTTT. It is translated as CAWNRMNTEAFF.

The V call is TRBV4-1, the J call TRBJ2-3; 9 bases are shared with TRBD2. Germline V gene sequence: CDR1 MGHRA, CDR2 YSYEKL. The CDR3 loop spans 16 amino acids. The junction had 5 bases not matched to a gene; V was cut back by 0 bases and J by 4 bases. DNA of the CDR3: TGCGCCAGCAGCCAAGATCCCAGCGGGGGGCCAGATACGCAGTATTTT. Encoded protein: CASSQDPSGGPDTQYF.

In this sample, this clone turned up once. V and J are TRBV15 and TRBJ2-7, with D unresolved. V shed 6 bases and J shed 3 bases, with 9 bases lying between them. The germline CDR1 and CDR2 sequences are LNHNV and YYDKDF (reference sequence). There are 12 residues in the CDR3. The CDR3 spells CATSHANYEQYF. DNA for the CDR3: TGTGCCACCAGTCACGCAAACTACGAGCAGTACTTC.

A remark on this clone: This CDR3 is also generated by other DNA sequences in the sample. The V gene is TRBV9, the J gene TRBJ2-2, with unresolved D. Deletions cut 3 bases from V and 5 bases from J, with 11 bases between. CDR1 SGDLS and CDR2 YYNGEE come from the germline V gene. The CDR3 is 14 residues long. CDR3 bases: TGTGCCAGCAGCGAGGGTCTCGGAACCGGGGAGCTGTTTTTT. Translating it yields CASSEGLGTGELFF.

The chain employs TRBV4-1 and TRBJ2-3, with D maybe TRBD1 (5 bases). Per germline, CDR1 MGHRA and CDR2 YSYEKL. Deletions cut 0 bases from V and 2 bases from J, with 9 bases between. The CDR3 extends over 15 amino acids. The CDR3 bases are TGCGCCAGCAGCCAAGATAGGGGCTCCACAGATACGCAGTATTTT. Encoded protein: CASSQDRGSTDTQYF.

This clone was recorded only once. The chain has TRBV27 and TRBJ2-4; D possibly corresponds to TRBD1 (5 bases). This CDR3 contains 13 residues. The germline V gene has CDR1 MNHEY and CDR2 SMNVEV (reference sequence). V lost 3 bases and J 4 bases, leaving 7 bases between the germline ends. The CDR3 DNA is TGTGCCAGCAGTTTGACAGCTAAAAACATTCAGTACTTC. This encodes CASSLTAKNIQYF.

This chain uses TRBV5-6 with TRBJ2-7, with a weak D call TRBD1 (6 bases). Trimming removed 2 bases from V and 7 bases from J, with 10 bases in between. Germline V CDR1 and CDR2: SGHDT, YYEEEE. The length of the CDR3 is 12 residues. The CDR3 region is CASSFEGTEQYF. In DNA form, the CDR3 reads TGTGCCAGCAGCTTCGAAGGGACAGAGCAGTACTTC.

The gene calls are TRBV5-6 and TRBJ1-1, with D unclear. The ends were cut back, 0 bases at V and 2 bases at J, with 8 bases in the middle. This CDR3 spans 14 amino acids. Per the germline V gene, CDR1 is SGHDT and CDR2 is YYEEEE. The CDR3 is CASSLASGNTEAFF. CDR3 coding DNA: TGTGCCAGCAGCTTGGCGTCGGGAAACACTGAAGCTTTCTTT.

The chain carries TRBV4-1 and TRBJ1-3; the match to TRBD1 covers 9 bases. The CDR3 has 19 residues. Germline CDR1 is MGHRA and CDR2 is YSYEKL. V was clipped by 4 bases and J by 4 bases; unmatched bases: 17. This CDR3 reads CASSRGVGAYRGQGNTIYF. CDR3 DNA: TGCGCCAGCAGCCGAGGGGTAGGGGCCTACAGGGGGCAAGGAAACACCATATATTTT.

V and J are TRBV9 and TRBJ1-2; 7 positions match TRBD1. CDR3 size: 14 residues. Losses at the gene ends were 0 bases for V and 3 bases for J; bases not matched to a gene: 2. Germline V gene data show CDR1 as SGDLS and CDR2 as YYNGEE. The CDR3 here is CASSVATGDYGYTF. For the CDR3, the DNA is TGTGCCAGCAGCGTAGCAACAGGGGACTATGGCTACACCTTC.

The J gene is TRBJ1-2, the V gene TRBV6-6, with TRBD1 as a possible D gene (6 bases). The CDR3 is 14 residues long. V dropped 7 bases and J dropped 2 bases, with 14 bases sitting between them. Germline V CDR1 and CDR2: MNHNY, SVGAGI (reference sequence). The CDR3 is CASTTGDTNYGYTF. The DNA for the CDR3 is TGTGCCAGCACCACGGGGGACACCAACTATGGCTACACCTTC.

The V call is TRBV9, the J call TRBJ2-3; either TRBD1 or TRBD2 may supply D (5 bases each). Germline CDR1 and CDR2: SGDLS and YYNGEE. With 0 bases removed from V and 0 bases from J, the gap between germline ends came to 8 bases. The CDR3 covers 15 residues. The CDR3 sequence is CASSVDGASTDTQYF. The CDR3 DNA reads TGTGCCAGCAGCGTAGACGGGGCTAGCACAGATACGCAGTATTTT.

The rearrangement links TRBV7-6 to TRBJ2-7; D ambiguous. Trimming stripped 1 base from V and 5 bases from J, with 15 bases between. This CDR3 contains 15 residues. The germline gives CDR1 SGHVS, CDR2 FNYEAQ. The CDR3 nucleotides are TGTGCCAGCAGCTTAGGTCGGCCACAAATCGACGAGCAGTACTTC. Translated, it gives CASSLGRPQIDEQYF. Using reference TRBV7-6 and TRBJ2-7 for the parts outside the CDR3, the full variable domain is GAGVSQSPRYKVTKRGQDVALRCDPISGHVSLYWYRQALGQGPEFLTYFNYEAQQDKSGLPNDRFSAERPEGSISTLTIQRTEQRDSAMYRCASSLGRPQIDEQYFGPGTRLTVT.

J is TRBJ2-7 and V is TRBV7-2, with D possibly TRBD1 on 5 matching bases. Between the trimmed V and J ends, which lost 1 base and 7 bases, there was a span of 11 bases. CDR1 is SGHTA, CDR2 FQGNSA, per germline. The CDR3 has 13 amino acids. CDR3 region: CASSLVGQGEQYF. In DNA, the CDR3 is TGTGCCAGCAGCTTAGTCGGTCAGGGTGAGCAGTACTTC.

This chain links TRBV4-1 with TRBJ2-1; 10 bases match TRBD2. Trimming removed 5 bases from V and 8 bases from J; junction bases left unmatched: 6. CDR1 is MGHRA and CDR2 is YSYEKL in the germline V gene. The CDR3 totals 14 residues. The chain's CDR3 is CASSVPGTSDEQFF. The CDR3 DNA follows: TGCGCCAGCAGCGTCCCCGGGACTAGCGATGAGCAGTTCTTC.